A selection of T cell receptor beta chains follows, all from one sample in a study of control samples from healthy donors and cancer patients. TCRdb keeps only in-frame clones here, not all; method: immunoSEQ multiplex PCR. This sample carries roughly 100,000 clones, approximately 90% of them seen once, and the ten largest clones take approximately 7.8%. Sequencing was done on a sample of blood. These receptors all stem from a man under 40 in good health. CDR3s include the opening cysteine and the closing phenylalanine or tryptophan. The D gene is left open where the match is weak. Clone size is given for some rows only: seen once, a few or many times, or a class if the clone is expanded.

D: -
size: -
J: TRBJ2-1
V: TRBV19
CDR3: CASSIETLQVDEQFF
DNA: TGTGCCAGTAGTATAGAGACCCTCCAGGTTGATGAGCAGTTCTTC

D: TRBD1
size: -
J: TRBJ1-4
V: TRBV30
CDR3: CAWSVRQGKLFF
DNA: TGTGCCTGGAGTGTGAGACAGGGAAAACTGTTTTTT

D: TRBD2
size: -
J: TRBJ2-1
V: TRBV10-3
CDR3: CAISPAGGRYEQFF
DNA: TGTGCCATCAGTCCCGCGGGAGGGAGATATGAGCAGTTCTTC

D: -
size: -
J: TRBJ2-1
V: TRBV9
CDR3: CASTQSGANEQFF
DNA: TGTGCCAGCACCCAATCCGGGGCCAATGAGCAGTTCTTC

D: -
size: -
J: TRBJ1-6
V: TRBV28
CDR3: CASSFYRYSPLHF
DNA: TGTGCCAGCAGTTTTTACAGGTATTCACCCCTCCACTTT

D: -
size: few
J: TRBJ1-6
V: TRBV11-2
CDR3: CASSLESGISPLHF
DNA: TGTGCCAGCAGCTTAGAATCAGGGATATCACCCCTCCACTTT

D: TRBD2
size: -
J: TRBJ2-3
V: TRBV9
CDR3: CASSPGQGFTSGSLDTQYF
DNA: TGTGCCAGCAGTCCGGGACAGGGATTTACTAGCGGGAGTTTGGATACGCAGTATTTT

D: -
size: -
J: TRBJ1-6
V: TRBV3-1/TRBV3-2
CDR3: CASSPSLEQMLSPLHF
DNA: TGTGCCAGCAGCCCCTCCCTGGAGCAGATGCTGTCACCCCTCCACTTT

D: -
size: -
J: TRBJ2-2
V: TRBV10-3
CDR3: CAISEGVSGELFF
DNA: TGTGCCATCAGTGAGGGGGTTTCCGGGGAGCTGTTTTTT

D: -
size: -
J: TRBJ1-6
V: TRBV7-2
CDR3: CASSLTGKLPLHF
DNA: TGTGCCAGCAGCTTAACAGGGAAATTACCCCTCCACTTT

D: -
size: -
J: TRBJ2-1
V: TRBV7-2
CDR3: CASLLTLGYNEQFF
DNA: TGTGCCAGCCTCCTCACCCTGGGGTACAATGAGCAGTTCTTC

D: -
size: -
J: TRBJ2-6
V: TRBV28
CDR3: CASSSRSSGANVLTF
DNA: TGTGCCAGCAGTTCACGGTCCTCTGGGGCCAACGTCCTGACTTTC

D: TRBD2
size: -
J: TRBJ2-1
V: TRBV4-1
CDR3: CASKGVAGGPDVEQFF
DNA: TGCGCCAGCAAGGGGGTGGCGGGAGGGCCGGACGTAGAGCAGTTCTTC

D: -
size: -
J: TRBJ1-5
V: TRBV11-2
CDR3: CASSLGLDQPQHF
DNA: TGTGCCAGCAGCTTAGGCCTAGATCAGCCCCAGCATTTT

D: -
size: -
J: TRBJ2-1
V: TRBV28
CDR3: CASSFWQRKYNEQFF
DNA: TGTGCCAGCAGTTTCTGGCAGCGAAAATACAATGAGCAGTTCTTC

D: -
size: once
J: TRBJ2-1
V: TRBV10-1
CDR3: CASSERPNSGSYNEQFF
DNA: TGCGCCAGCAGTGAGCGGCCCAATTCTGGGTCCTACAATGAGCAGTTCTTC

D: TRBD1
size: -
J: TRBJ1-2
V: TRBV6-6
CDR3: CASSPTGPLYGYTF
DNA: TGTGCCAGCAGCCCGACAGGGCCTCTCTATGGCTACACCTTC

D: -
size: -
J: TRBJ2-5
V: TRBV3-1/TRBV3-2
CDR3: CASSQDSASSETQYF
DNA: TGTGCCAGCAGCCAAGATTCGGCTAGCTCAGAGACCCAGTACTTC

D: TRBD2
size: few
J: TRBJ2-1
V: TRBV5-8
CDR3: CASIQEAGVLYNEQFF
DNA: TGTGCCAGCATCCAGGAAGCGGGGGTCCTCTACAATGAGCAGTTCTTC

D: -
size: -
J: TRBJ1-2
V: TRBV29-1
CDR3: CSAGSNYGYTF
DNA: TGCAGCGCCGGTTCTAACTATGGCTACACCTTC

D: -
size: -
J: TRBJ1-5
V: TRBV21-1
CDR3: CARLRDTYQPQHF
DNA: TGTGCCAGATTGAGAGACACTTATCAGCCCCAGCATTTT

D: -
size: -
J: TRBJ2-1
V: TRBV11-1
CDR3: CASSSPVFGASEQFF
DNA: TGTGCCAGCAGCTCACCTGTTTTTGGAGCCAGTGAGCAGTTCTTC

D: -
size: few
J: TRBJ2-1
V: TRBV2
CDR3: CASSDEGRSSYNEQFF
DNA: TGTGCCAGCAGTGATGAGGGGAGGAGCTCCTACAATGAGCAGTTCTTC

D: TRBD1
size: -
J: TRBJ1-6
V: TRBV15
CDR3: CATSARDRGQFVNSPLHF
DNA: TGTGCCACCAGCGCCCGGGACAGGGGGCAATTTGTGAATTCACCCCTCCACTTT

D: TRBD1
size: -
J: TRBJ2-7
V: TRBV5-6
CDR3: CASSSGPGTGEVEQYF
DNA: TGTGCCAGCAGCTCGGGGCCCGGGACAGGGGAAGTCGAGCAGTACTTC

D: -
size: -
J: TRBJ2-1
V: TRBV18
CDR3: CASSLGTVDNEQFF
DNA: TGTGCCAGCTCACTAGGAACGGTGGACAATGAGCAGTTCTTC

D: -
size: once
J: TRBJ1-2
V: TRBV15
CDR3: CATSRAGGADGYTF
DNA: TGTGCCACCAGCAGAGCGGGAGGAGCTGATGGCTACACCTTC

D: -
size: -
J: TRBJ1-1
V: TRBV15
CDR3: CATSKRVGPNTEAFF
DNA: TGTGCCACCAGCAAACGGGTTGGACCGAACACTGAAGCTTTCTTT

D: -
size: -
J: TRBJ2-6
V: TRBV7-9
CDR3: CASSFFAQGPSGANVLTF
DNA: TGTGCCAGCAGCTTTTTCGCGCAGGGACCCTCTGGGGCCAACGTCCTGACTTTC

D: -
size: -
J: TRBJ2-7
V: TRBV28
CDR3: CASSFTGTPLYEQYF
DNA: TGTGCCAGCAGTTTCACCGGGACACCCCTATACGAGCAGTACTTC

D: -
size: few
J: TRBJ1-1
V: TRBV4-3
CDR3: CASSQDSRAGEAFF
DNA: TGCGCCAGCAGCCAAGATTCGAGGGCAGGGGAAGCTTTCTTT

D: -
size: once
J: TRBJ1-5
V: TRBV28
CDR3: CASRPTGSVQPQHF
DNA: TGTGCCAGCAGGCCCACAGGGAGTGTTCAGCCCCAGCATTTT

D: -
size: -
J: TRBJ1-3
V: TRBV15
CDR3: CATSRSGPGNTIYF
DNA: TGTGCCACCAGCAGATCGGGGCCTGGAAACACCATATATTTT

D: -
size: -
J: TRBJ2-2
V: TRBV28
CDR3: CASSSNGELFF
DNA: TGTGCCAGCAGTTCCAACGGGGAGCTGTTTTTT

D: TRBD1
size: -
J: TRBJ2-7
V: TRBV7-9
CDR3: CASSYGQGSEQYF
DNA: TGTGCCAGCAGTTATGGACAGGGGAGCGAGCAGTACTTC

D: -
size: -
J: TRBJ1-3
V: TRBV4-3
CDR3: CASSQSRVRASGNTIYF
DNA: TGCGCCAGCAGCCAATCCAGGGTGCGGGCGTCTGGAAACACCATATATTTT

D: -
size: -
J: TRBJ1-1
V: TRBV18
CDR3: CASSPASPGALNTEAFF
DNA: TGTGCCAGCTCACCAGCGTCCCCGGGGGCCTTGAACACTGAAGCTTTCTTT

D: -
size: -
J: TRBJ1-6
V: TRBV5-1
CDR3: CASSLGWLGQGRISPLHF
DNA: TGCGCCAGCAGCTTGGGATGGTTGGGACAAGGGAGGATTTCACCCCTCCACTTT

D: TRBD1
size: -
J: TRBJ2-2
V: TRBV19
CDR3: CASKKGAWTGELFF
DNA: TGTGCCAGTAAGAAGGGGGCGTGGACCGGGGAGCTGTTTTTT

D: -
size: few
J: TRBJ1-1
V: TRBV27
CDR3: CASSGGGTARATEAFF
DNA: TGTGCCAGCAGTGGGGGGGGGACGGCGAGGGCCACTGAAGCTTTCTTT

D: -
size: medium-sized
J: TRBJ1-2
V: TRBV5-1
CDR3: CASSPDSYGYTF
DNA: TGCGCCAGCAGCCCGGACTCCTATGGCTACACCTTC

D: -
size: -
J: TRBJ1-3
V: TRBV7-6
CDR3: CASSSAQGIAGNTIYF
DNA: TGTGCCAGCAGCTCAGCCCAGGGTATTGCTGGAAACACCATATATTTT

D: -
size: -
J: TRBJ1-3
V: TRBV6-1
CDR3: CASSELAGGLLSGNTIYF
DNA: TGTGCCAGCAGTGAATTGGCAGGCGGTTTACTCTCTGGAAACACCATATATTTT

D: -
size: -
J: TRBJ1-2
V: TRBV6-2/TRBV6-3
CDR3: CASSITPEGAYTF
DNA: TGTGCCAGCAGTATAACCCCTGAGGGAGCCTACACCTTC

D: -
size: -
J: TRBJ1-1
V: TRBV15
CDR3: CATRGVTGIREAFF
DNA: TGTGCCACCAGAGGGGTCACAGGTATTCGAGAAGCTTTCTTT

D: -
size: -
J: TRBJ2-3
V: TRBV27
CDR3: CASSLSFVKRADTQYF
DNA: TGTGCCAGCAGTTTAAGTTTCGTAAAGCGGGCGGATACGCAGTATTTT

D: -
size: -
J: TRBJ1-4
V: TRBV2
CDR3: CASSEIRDANEKLFF
DNA: TGTGCCAGCAGTGAAATTCGGGATGCGAATGAAAAACTGTTTTTT

D: -
size: -
J: TRBJ2-3
V: TRBV10-3
CDR3: CAIQGGSFPDTQYF
DNA: TGTGCCATCCAAGGGGGGAGTTTCCCAGATACGCAGTATTTT

D: TRBD2
size: -
J: TRBJ2-7
V: TRBV9
CDR3: CASSVGPTSANYEQYF
DNA: TGTGCCAGCAGCGTAGGGCCCACTAGCGCAAACTACGAGCAGTACTTC

D: TRBD2
size: -
J: TRBJ2-1
V: TRBV30
CDR3: CAWTPVAGVQFF
DNA: TGTGCCTGGACCCCGGTAGCGGGAGTTCAGTTCTTC

D: TRBD1
size: -
J: TRBJ1-4
V: TRBV7-9
CDR3: CASSSRQGQGEKLFF
DNA: TGTGCCAGCAGCTCGAGACAGGGGCAGGGGGAAAAACTGTTTTTT

D: TRBD1
size: -
J: TRBJ2-7
V: TRBV7-8
CDR3: CASSLLGQVIGGSYEQYF
DNA: TGTGCCAGCAGCCTTTTGGGACAGGTTATCGGCGGGTCCTACGAGCAGTACTTC

D: -
size: -
J: TRBJ2-2
V: TRBV25-1
CDR3: CASSERGVNTGELFF
DNA: TGTGCCAGCAGTGAAAGGGGTGTTAACACCGGGGAGCTGTTTTTT

D: -
size: -
J: TRBJ1-6
V: TRBV5-1
CDR3: CASSLVGTTPVF
DNA: TGCGCCAGCAGCTTGGTCGGGACCACGCCAGTATTT

D: -
size: -
J: TRBJ2-7
V: TRBV15
CDR3: CATSRGLSQHAYEQYF
DNA: TGTGCCACCAGCAGAGGTCTTTCCCAGCACGCCTACGAGCAGTACTTC

D: -
size: -
J: TRBJ1-1
V: TRBV6-5
CDR3: CASSYGMVTAEAFF
DNA: TGTGCCAGCAGTTACGGAATGGTTACGGCTGAAGCTTTCTTT

D: -
size: -
J: TRBJ1-6
V: TRBV7-2
CDR3: CASSPGGSQPLHF
DNA: TGTGCCAGCAGCCCGGGGGGGAGTCAACCCCTCCACTTT

D: -
size: -
J: TRBJ2-2
V: TRBV12-3/TRBV12-4
CDR3: CASRKRGNGELFF
DNA: TGTGCCAGCAGGAAAAGGGGTAACGGGGAGCTGTTTTTT

D: TRBD2
size: -
J: TRBJ2-2
V: TRBV11-2
CDR3: CASSPIGGRGTGELFF
DNA: TGTGCCAGCAGCCCTATCGGGGGGAGGGGCACCGGGGAGCTGTTTTTT

D: -
size: -
J: TRBJ2-2
V: TRBV9
CDR3: CASRSQADTGELFF
DNA: TGTGCCAGCAGGTCGCAGGCGGACACCGGGGAGCTGTTTTTT